This TCR beta chain was captured in a study of blood T cell repertoires in COVID-19. On the study more broadly: The United States, Italy and Spain provided the acute and convalescent COVID-19 samples.

V was cut by 4 bases and J by 10 bases, with 14 bases left in between. This CDR3 has 14 amino acids. Germline values: CDR1 MNHEY, CDR2 SVGAGI. Recovery meant two consecutive negative NP/OP PCR tests, professional clearance, or resolved symptoms. Original analysis: Counts of nucleated cells, estimated from reference gene primer amplification, were obtained. Assay used: immunoSEQ multiplex PCR; TCRdb lists only in-frame clones, some missing. V, J and clone size are those of that table, while D and trimming were read from the DNA. Of about 240,000 clones listed, around 88% are singletons. The chain combines TRBV6-5 with TRBJ1-6; no clear D. The sequencing input was PBMCs or T cells enriched from blood (not recorded which). This receptor was obtained from a woman aged 25 to 39 who had recovered from COVID-19. The CDR3 spells CASSLVRNLSPLHF. The DNA for the CDR3 is TGTGCCAGCAGTTTGGTCAGGAACCTGTCACCCCTCCACTTT.